These 32 T cell receptor beta chains came from one sample sequenced in a study of vaccination effects on CD4 cells after COVID-19. These receptors' antigens are unknown. TCRdb's copy holds only in-frame clones and misses some; the assay was immunoSEQ multiplex PCR. The table records 60,000 to 80,000 clones, around two thirds of them present only once. Scientists isolated CD4+ T cells after a roughly 10-day culture period ended. Two doses of either BNT162b2 or mRNA-1273 were given to each participant. The material sequenced was CD4+ T cells from PBMCs cultured without peptide, taken after COVID-19 vaccination. Receptors originate from a human donor who received a COVID-19 vaccine.

The rearrangement joins TRBV19 to TRBJ1-6; D might be TRBD1 (5 bases). The V gene lost 5 bases and the J gene lost 8 bases, with 16 bases spanning the gap. Germline V gives CDR1 LNHDA, CDR2 SQIVND (reference sequence). The CDR3 is 15 amino acids. Here the CDR3 DNA reads TGTGCCAGTAGTCCCACGAAGCGAGGGGATTCACCCCTCCACTTT. Protein sequence: CASSPTKRGDSPLHF.

The chain couples TRBV6-5 to TRBJ1-2, with TRBD1 as a possible D gene (6 bases). From germline, CDR1 is MNHEY and CDR2 SVGAGI. V was trimmed by 7 bases and J by 4 bases, leaving 19 bases between them. This CDR3 is 15 amino acids long. CDR3 protein: CASKRDRPSSYGYTF. CDR3 DNA sequence: TGTGCCAGCAAGAGAGACAGGCCTTCCTCCTATGGCTACACCTTC.

The V gene is TRBV4-1, the J gene TRBJ1-2, with 8 bases that match TRBD1. The germline CDR1 and CDR2 sequences are MGHRA and YSYEKL. Trimming cost V 6 bases and J 4 bases; bases outside gene matches: 16. CDR3 length equals 17 residues. As DNA, the CDR3 is TGCGCCAGCAGAGACAACCTCCGGACAGGGCAGGCCTATGGCTACACCTTC. Protein product: CASRDNLRTGQAYGYTF.

The rearrangement links TRBV9 to TRBJ2-5; 11 nucleotides match TRBD2. J gave up 5 bases and V 1 base, and 10 bases lay outside the gene matches. The CDR3 length is 17 residues. Per germline, CDR1 SGDLS and CDR2 YYNGEE. CDR3 sequence: CASSVSASGGRGETQYF. As DNA, the CDR3 is TGTGCCAGCAGCGTATCGGCTAGCGGGGGGAGAGGTGAGACCCAGTACTTC.

This rearrangement joins TRBV5-1 to TRBJ2-3; 7 bases match TRBD1. This CDR3 spans 13 amino acids. Unmatched junction bases numbered 3, after V lost 4 bases and J lost 4 bases. Germline V gene lookup returns CDR1 SGHRS and CDR2 YFSETQ. This CDR3 is CASSKQGSDTQYF. CDR3 bases: TGCGCCAGCAGCAAACAGGGGTCAGATACGCAGTATTTT. Together with reference TRBV5-1 and TRBJ2-3, the CDR3 gives the full variable domain: KAGVTQTPRYLIKTRGQQVTLSCSPISGHRSVSWYQQTPGQGLQFLFEYFSETQRNKGNFPGRFSGRQFSNSRSEMNVSTLELGDSALYLCASSKQGSDTQYFGPGTRLTVL.

The chain is built from TRBV10-3 and TRBJ2-2; no reliable D call. This CDR3 is built from 14 residues. V dropped 7 bases and J dropped 1 base, with 10 bases sitting between them. The V gene's germline CDR1 is ENHRY and CDR2 SYGVKD. As DNA, the CDR3 is TGTGCCATCACAGGCAGCTTGAACACCGGGGAGCTGTTTTTT. Amino acid sequence: CAITGSLNTGELFF.

The rearrangement joins TRBV7-9 to TRBJ2-7, with 9 bases fitting TRBD1. The J segment lost 6 bases and the V segment lost 2 bases, leaving 8 bases of the junction unmatched. The CDR3 contains 15 residues. CDR1 SEHNR and CDR2 FQNEAQ come from the germline V gene (reference sequence). The CDR3 DNA follows: TGTGCCAGCAGCTTACCGGGACAGGGACCTGGCGAGCAGTACGTC. Translating gives CASSLPGQGPGEQYV.

V is TRBV18 and J is TRBJ2-5, with D tentatively TRBD1 or TRBD2 (5 bases each). CDR1 and CDR2 from the germline V gene are KGHSH and LQKENI. V gave up 6 bases and J gave up 4 bases, with 18 bases separating them. This CDR3 spans 15 amino acids. The CDR3 spells CASSPVGTRGETQYF. CDR3 nucleotide sequence: TGTGCCAGCTCGCCTGTGGGGACGCGCGGAGAGACCCAGTACTTC.

The rearrangement links TRBV6-6 to TRBJ1-5; a possible D gene is TRBD1 (5 bases). Germline loops: CDR1 MNHNY, CDR2 SVGAGI (reference sequence). This CDR3 spans 14 amino acids. Trimming removed 5 bases at V and 4 bases at J, with 12 bases between. CDR3 sequence (DNA): TGTGCCAGCAGTACCGGGGCCAGGAATCAGCCCCAGCATTTT. Residues: CASSTGARNQPQHF.

The chain carries TRBV28 and TRBJ1-3; 7 bases map to TRBD1. CDR1 is MDHEN, CDR2 SYDVKM, per germline. This CDR3 is built from 15 residues. Trimming at V came to 6 bases and at J to 5 bases, leaving 10 bases not matched to a gene. CDR3 in DNA: TGTGCCAGCAGGAAGGAGGGGGCTGGGAGAAACACCATATATTTT. The encoded protein is CASRKEGAGRNTIYF.

The gene calls are TRBV7-2 and TRBJ2-5; the match to TRBD1 covers 8 bases. The CDR3 is made up of 15 amino acids. V lost 6 bases and J lost 5; bases outside the gene matches: 11. Germline-derived CDR1 and CDR2 are SGHTA and FQGNSA. The CDR3 region is CASRRSQGAGETQYF. The CDR3 nucleotides are TGTGCCAGCAGGCGATCCCAGGGGGCAGGGGAGACCCAGTACTTC.

CDR3 nucleotides: TGTGCCAGCAGCTTAGATCATATTACACTCTCTGGAAACACCATATATTTT. Translation gives CASSLDHITLSGNTIYF. The chain joins TRBV11-2 to TRBJ1-3; D uncertain. Germline lookup yields CDR1 SGHAT and CDR2 FQNNGV. Trimming left V 0 bases short and J 0 bases short, with 12 bases between. The length of the CDR3 is 17 residues.

The J gene is TRBJ2-3, the V gene TRBV2; D is perhaps TRBD2 (7 bases). The CDR3 spans 15 residues. Germline-derived CDR1 and CDR2 are SNHLY and FYNNEI. The V end was cut by 5 bases, the J end by 2 bases, with 14 bases between. The CDR3 region has the DNA TGTGCCAGCAGTCCAAACGGGGGGCCCACAGATACGCAGTATTTT. It codes for CASSPNGGPTDTQYF. Together with reference TRBV2 and TRBJ2-3, the CDR3 gives the full variable domain: EPEVTQTPSHQVTQMGQEVILRCVPISNHLYFYWYRQILGQKVEFLVSFYNNEISEKSEIFDDQFSVERPDGSNFTLKIRSTKLEDSAMYFCASSPNGGPTDTQYFGPGTRLTVL.

This rearrangement joins TRBV3-1 (or the pseudogene TRBV3-2) to TRBJ2-2; perhaps TRBD2 as D (5 bases). The V end was cut by 5 bases, the J end by 8 bases, with 15 bases between. CDR3 size: 14 residues. CDR1 and CDR2 (germline): LGHDT, YNNKEL (reference sequence). CDR3 in DNA: TGTGCCAGCAGCTTCCGGGGTTCCGAAGGGGAGCTGTTTTTT. This encodes CASSFRGSEGELFF.

This clone came up a few times. The V call is TRBV27, the J call TRBJ1-4; D unresolved. V gave up 3 bases and J gave up 8 bases, with 16 bases separating them. The CDR3 spans 15 residues. Germline lookup yields CDR1 MNHEY and CDR2 SMNVEV (reference sequence). CDR3 in DNA: TGTGCCAGCAGTTTCCTTCGGGATGCGGGAGAAAAACTGTTTTTT. Protein product: CASSFLRDAGEKLFF.

This clone was counted only a few times. V and J are TRBV6-1 and TRBJ1-2; 10 bases line up with TRBD1. Per germline, CDR1 MNHNS and CDR2 SASEGT. V lost 5 bases, J lost 8 bases, and 5 bases stayed unmatched. The CDR3 is made up of 13 amino acids. DNA for the CDR3: TGTGCCAGCAGTCCCGGGACAGGGGCGGGCTACACCTTC. As protein: CASSPGTGAGYTF.

This chain uses TRBV5-6 with TRBJ1-5, with D possibly being TRBD1 (5 bases). V was cut by 4 bases and J by 0 bases, with 11 bases left in between. The germline gives CDR1 SGHDT, CDR2 YYEEEE. CDR3 length: 15 amino acids. Written as DNA, the CDR3 is TGTGCCAGCAGCCGGGACGGGTATAGCAATCAGCCCCAGCATTTT. The encoded protein is CASSRDGYSNQPQHF.

This chain connects TRBV14 to TRBJ1-1; unclear D gene. The V gene's germline CDR1 is SGHDN and CDR2 FVKESK. V shed 5 bases and J shed 4 bases, with 11 bases lying between them. The CDR3 runs to 13 residues. Written as DNA, the CDR3 is TGTGCCAGCAGCGCTAACCTTCTCACTGAAGCTTTCTTT. Translation gives CASSANLLTEAFF.

The rearrangement joins TRBV5-8 to TRBJ1-1; weak D call: TRBD1 (6 bases). Germline V gene sequence: CDR1 SGHTS, CDR2 YDEGEE. Trimming pared 1 base from V and 12 bases from J, leaving 19 bases between. The CDR3 length is 14 residues. The CDR3 DNA is TGTGCCAGCAGCTTGTCTCCTCCTGGGGGCAAATCTTTCTTT. Its translation is CASSLSPPGGKSFF.

The rearrangement links TRBV24-1 to TRBJ1-2, with D unresolved. There are 14 residues in the CDR3. The germline CDR1 and CDR2 sequences are KGHDR and SFDVKD. Trimming took off 4 bases at V and 2 bases at J, with 10 bases between the two ends. The CDR3 nucleotides read TGTGCCACCAGTGACCCGACGACAAACTATGGCTACACCTTC. It is translated as CATSDPTTNYGYTF.

J is TRBJ2-3 and V is TRBV5-1; possibly TRBD2 for D (6 bases). This CDR3 comprises 18 residues. V lost 3 bases, J lost 0 bases, and 20 bases lay in between. The germline V gene has CDR1 SGHRS and CDR2 YFSETQ. CDR3 sequence: CASSSEKRLAFSTDTQYF. CDR3 in DNA: TGCGCCAGCAGCTCGGAGAAACGGCTAGCGTTCAGCACAGATACGCAGTATTTT.

V gene TRBV6-5 combines with J gene TRBJ2-7; tentative D call: TRBD2 (5 bases). This CDR3 contains 14 residues. CDR1 is MNHEY and CDR2 is SVGAGI in the germline V gene. The V gene lost 6 bases and the J gene lost 0 bases, with 12 bases spanning the gap. In nucleotides, the CDR3 is TGTGCCAGCAGCAGACGAGGGAGCTCCTACGAGCAGTACGTC. Amino acid sequence: CASSRRGSSYEQYV.

The rearrangement uses TRBV24-1 and TRBJ1-1; D is perhaps TRBD1 (6 bases). Germline CDR1 reads KGHDR; CDR2 reads SFDVKD. The CDR3 loop spans 13 amino acids. Trimming pared 4 bases from V and 11 bases from J, leaving 16 bases between. The CDR3 nucleotides read TGTGCCACCAGTGAGACACGGGGGCCGCCGGCTTTCTTT. Its translation: CATSETRGPPAFF.

The chain carries TRBV3-1 (or the pseudogene TRBV3-2) and TRBJ2-3, with TRBD2 as a possible D gene (5 bases). Trimming cost V 6 bases and J 2 bases, with 12 bases left between them. The CDR3 loop spans 14 amino acids. CDR1 and CDR2 (germline): LGHDT, YNNKEL (reference sequence). This CDR3 is CASRDGLNTDTQYF. The CDR3 nucleotides are TGTGCCAGCAGAGATGGACTGAACACAGATACGCAGTATTTT.

The chain combines TRBV18 with TRBJ1-1; 10 bases fit TRBD1. CDR1 is KGHSH and CDR2 is LQKENI in the germline V gene. The CDR3 contains 16 residues. Trimming took 3 bases from V and 1 from J; bases not matched to a gene: 5. The CDR3 DNA reads as TGTGCCAGCTCACCGTTGACAGGGGGCGAGAACACTGAAGCTTTCTTT. It encodes CASSPLTGGENTEAFF.

The CDR3 reads CASSSHAGELFF. The CDR3 DNA sequence: TGTGCCAGTAGTTCCCACGCCGGGGAGCTGTTTTTT. This rearrangement joins TRBV19 to TRBJ2-2; the D is unclear. Per germline, CDR1 LNHDA and CDR2 SQIVND (reference sequence). This CDR3 contains 12 residues. Trimming removed 5 bases at V and 6 bases at J, with 7 bases between.

The V call is TRBV5-5, the J call TRBJ1-2, with TRBD1 matching 7 bases. Unmatched junction bases numbered 14, after V lost 4 bases and J lost 5 bases. The germline V gene has CDR1 SGHKS and CDR2 YYEKEE (reference sequence). The CDR3 has 16 residues. DNA for the CDR3: TGTGCCAGCAGCCCTAGGACAGGCGGCCCTGCGTATGGCTACACCTTC. It translates to CASSPRTGGPAYGYTF.

The V call is TRBV5-8, the J call TRBJ1-1, with a weak D call TRBD1 (5 bases). Germline CDR1 SGHTS, CDR2 YDEGEE. The CDR3 runs to 16 residues. Trimming cost V 2 bases and J 1 base, with 15 bases left between them. In nucleotides, the CDR3 is TGTGCCAGCAGCTTCCTGGGACGGCCCGAGAACACTGAAGCTTTCTTT. It is translated as CASSFLGRPENTEAFF.

V usage is TRBV14 and J usage is TRBJ2-2; D is perhaps TRBD1 or TRBD2 (5 bases each). The length of the CDR3 is 13 residues. The V gene lost 1 base and the J gene lost 6 bases, with 6 bases spanning the gap. Looked up from germline, CDR1 is SGHDN and CDR2 is FVKESK. CDR3 DNA sequence: TGTGCCAGCAGCCAAGTGGGGGCCGGGGAGCTGTTTTTT. This translates into CASSQVGAGELFF.

The genes are TRBV25-1 and TRBJ1-5; tentative D call: TRBD1 (5 bases). CDR1 is MGHDK, CDR2 SYGVNS, per germline. The CDR3 is 13 residues long. CDR3 residues: CASARDVNQPQHF. The CDR3 DNA reads TGTGCGAGCGCCCGGGACGTCAATCAGCCCCAGCATTTT.

The chain recombines TRBV2 with TRBJ1-4; TRBD1 agrees at 10 bases. This CDR3 has 14 residues. Germline V lookup: CDR1 SNHLY, CDR2 FYNNEI. J lost 7 bases, V lost 6 bases, and 5 bases had no gene match. The CDR3 protein is CASRGDRGGEKLFF. CDR3 in DNA: TGTGCCAGCAGGGGGGACAGGGGTGGTGAAAAACTGTTTTTT.

The chain carries TRBV18 and TRBJ2-2; unclear D gene. Trimming stripped 10 bases from V and 0 bases from J, with 15 bases between. Germline values: CDR1 KGHSH, CDR2 LQKENI. CDR3 size: 15 residues. The CDR3 reads CATDNARANTGELFF. CDR3 DNA: TGTGCCACCGACAATGCCCGGGCGAACACCGGGGAGCTGTTTTTT.